The 17 T cell receptor beta chains in this list originate from one sample, sequenced in a study of T cell responses to AZD1222 COVID-19 vaccine. Sequenced by immunoSEQ multiplex PCR; TCRdb stores in-frame clones only, minus some. The data contain about 160,000 clones, roughly nine tenths of them singletons. The sample here was peripheral blood, taken 28 days after the second AZD1222 dose. The receptor source for this set is an adult who received the AZD1222 COVID-19 vaccine.

The CDR3 loop is CASSEALPGSPPIKNTEAFF. DNA for the CDR3: TGTGCCAGCAGTGAAGCGCTTCCAGGGTCGCCCCCAATAAAGAACACTGAAGCTTTCTTT. The chain employs TRBV2 and TRBJ1-1, with a tentative D call TRBD1 (5 bases). This CDR3 is 20 amino acids long. The V end was cut by 0 bases, the J end by 1 base, with 24 bases between. From germline, CDR1 is SNHLY and CDR2 FYNNEI.

The rearrangement uses TRBV7-2 and TRBJ1-6; D is perhaps TRBD1 (5 bases). The V gene lost 2 bases and the J gene lost 10 bases, with 18 bases spanning the gap. Germline V lookup: CDR1 SGHTA, CDR2 FQGNSA. The CDR3 has 16 residues. The CDR3 DNA is TGTGCCAGCAGCTTACAGGGCAGGGCCTCGGGGTCACCCCTCCACTTT. Translated: CASSLQGRASGSPLHF.

Note on this clone: One junction end does not reproduce the germline sequence, and a read error may be involved. The chain links TRBV7-9 to TRBJ2-7; D gene unclear. Germline V gene sequence: CDR1 SEHNR, CDR2 FQNEAQ (reference sequence). The CDR3 is made up of 12 amino acids. The CDR3 loop reads CASSPVSHEQYF. Written as DNA, the CDR3 is TGTGCCAGCAGCCCAGTCTCCCACGAGCAGTACTTC.

This chain uses TRBV5-1 with TRBJ1-1; possible D gene TRBD1, 6 bases. V dropped 4 bases and J dropped 8 bases, with 15 bases sitting between them. CDR1 is SGHRS, CDR2 YFSETQ, per germline. The CDR3 consists of 13 residues. The CDR3 nucleotides are TGCGCCAGCAGCATTGAAAGAGACAGGGAAGCTTTCTTT. Translation: CASSIERDREAFF.

This clone was observed a single time. V usage is TRBV9 and J usage is TRBJ2-1, with unresolved D. Germline V lookup: CDR1 SGDLS, CDR2 YYNGEE. The CDR3 consists of 14 residues. V gave up 4 bases and J gave up 4 bases, with 12 bases separating them. CDR3 DNA: TGTGCCAGCAGCTCCCAATCCTTATACAATGAGCAGTTCTTC. It is translated as CASSSQSLYNEQFF.

V and J are TRBV18 and TRBJ2-7; 10 positions match TRBD1. The CDR3 spans 15 residues. J was trimmed by 8 bases and V by 3 bases; bases with no gene match: 10. Germline lookup yields CDR1 KGHSH and CDR2 LQKENI. The CDR3 DNA reads as TGTGCCAGCTCACCTCCCGGGACAGGGGTTCTCAAGCAGTACTTC. It translates to CASSPPGTGVLKQYF.

V usage is TRBV18 and J usage is TRBJ1-3; 8 bases match TRBD1. Germline V gene data show CDR1 as KGHSH and CDR2 as LQKENI. This CDR3 has 18 residues. Germline trimming cut 2 bases from V and 0 bases from J; bases unmatched to any gene: 9. CDR3 in amino acids: CASSPIRTGGSSGNTIYF. The CDR3 DNA is TGTGCCAGCTCACCAATTAGAACAGGGGGAAGCTCTGGAAACACCATATATTTT.

The chain joins TRBV19 to TRBJ1-1, with a possible D match to TRBD1 (5 bases). This CDR3 has 14 residues. The germline CDR1 and CDR2 sequences are LNHDA and SQIVND (reference sequence). V lost 6 bases to trimming and J lost 0 bases, with 11 bases between them. CDR3 in amino acids: CASRPGPMNTEAFF. In DNA, the CDR3 is TGTGCCAGTAGACCGGGACCGATGAACACTGAAGCTTTCTTT.

Of note for this clone: Relative to the germline gene, one junction end is altered; a read error may explain this. DNA for the CDR3: TGTGCTAGCAGCCGAGGACAGGGGGGCGAGCAGTACTTC. It yields the protein CASSRGQGGEQYF. The rearrangement uses TRBV7-7 and TRBJ2-7; 10 bases align to TRBD1. The CDR3 length is 13 residues. Germline V lookup: CDR1 SSHAT, CDR2 FNYEAQ (reference sequence).

V is TRBV5-8 and J is TRBJ2-1; TRBD2 matches at 9 bases. The germline gives CDR1 SGHTS, CDR2 YDEGEE. The CDR3 is made up of 16 amino acids. J gave up 4 bases and V 1 base, and 6 bases lay outside the gene matches. The CDR3 coding sequence is TGTGCCAGCAGCTTGAGTTATAGCGGGGGATACAATGAGCAGTTCTTC. It specifies CASSLSYSGGYNEQFF.

This sequence joins TRBV19 and TRBJ1-3; D not certain. This CDR3 region has 17 residues. CDR1 LNHDA and CDR2 SQIVND come from the germline V gene (reference sequence). Trimming took off 1 base at V and 0 bases at J, with 13 bases between the two ends. CDR3 sequence reads: CASSIVPSGYSGNTIYF. The CDR3 DNA is TGTGCCAGTAGTATAGTCCCCAGTGGGTACTCTGGAAACACCATATATTTT.

This rearrangement joins TRBV29-1 to TRBJ1-2; 8 bases are shared with TRBD1. V gave up 6 bases and J gave up 7 bases; unmatched junction bases: 16. This CDR3 is built from 15 residues. The germline CDR1 and CDR2 sequences are SQVTM and ANQGSEA. CDR3 DNA sequence: TGCAGCGTGCTCTTATCCCAGACAGGGGTAGGTGGCTACACCTTC. The encoded protein is CSVLLSQTGVGGYTF.

The chain joins TRBV5-7 to TRBJ1-4; possibly TRBD1 for D (5 bases). TRBV5-7 belongs to the ORF category, with a function that is uncertain. The CDR3 is made up of 13 amino acids. The V gene lost 3 bases and the J gene lost 8 bases, with 11 bases spanning the gap. CDR3 bases: TGTGCCAGCAGCTGCGGGGCAAGAGAAAAACTGTTTTTT. Protein sequence: CASSCGAREKLFF.

The V and J genes are TRBV10-2 and TRBJ1-2; D perhaps matches TRBD1 (5 bases). CDR3 length equals 13 residues. The V gene's germline CDR1 is WSHSY and CDR2 SAAADI. V dropped 8 bases and J dropped 8 bases, with 18 bases sitting between them. CDR3 residues: CASGDQAEGGYTF. The DNA for the CDR3 is TGCGCCAGCGGGGACCAAGCCGAGGGGGGCTACACCTTC.

The rearrangement uses TRBV19 and TRBJ1-1; no reliable D call. Per the germline V gene, CDR1 is LNHDA and CDR2 is SQIVND (reference sequence). V was trimmed by 4 bases and J by 0 bases, leaving 6 bases between them. This CDR3 has 13 amino acids. In DNA form, the CDR3 reads TGTGCCAGTAGTAGGGTTTTGAACACTGAAGCTTTCTTT. Translation: CASSRVLNTEAFF.

This chain links TRBV19 with TRBJ1-1; D remains ambiguous. V was pared by 3 bases and J by 8 bases, with 13 bases between. The germline gives CDR1 LNHDA, CDR2 SQIVND (reference sequence). The CDR3 consists of 13 residues. CDR3 amino acids: CASSIQVIAEAFF. In DNA, the CDR3 is TGTGCCAGTAGTATTCAGGTAATCGCCGAAGCTTTCTTT.

The V and J genes are TRBV6-5 and TRBJ2-3; no clear D. CDR3 length equals 16 residues. Germline lookup yields CDR1 MNHEY and CDR2 SVGAGI. V lost 0 bases and J lost 2, with 12 bases in between. The CDR3 protein is CASSYSNGHLTDTQYF. CDR3 in DNA: TGTGCCAGCAGTTACTCGAATGGCCACCTCACAGATACGCAGTATTTT.